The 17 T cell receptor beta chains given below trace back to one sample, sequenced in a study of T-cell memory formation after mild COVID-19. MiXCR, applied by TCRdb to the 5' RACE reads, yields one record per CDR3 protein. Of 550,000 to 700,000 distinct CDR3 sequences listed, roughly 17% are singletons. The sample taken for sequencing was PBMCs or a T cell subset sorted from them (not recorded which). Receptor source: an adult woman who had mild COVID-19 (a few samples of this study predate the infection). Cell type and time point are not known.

CDR3 nucleotides: TGTGCCAGCAGTTACGGATCTGGGGCCAACGTCCTGACTTTC. It translates to CASSYGSGANVLTF. This chain joins TRBV27 and TRBJ2-6; D is uncertain. The CDR3 spans 14 residues. V lost 4 bases to trimming and J lost 1 base, with 5 bases between them. Germline CDR1 and CDR2: MNHEY and SMNVEV (reference sequence).

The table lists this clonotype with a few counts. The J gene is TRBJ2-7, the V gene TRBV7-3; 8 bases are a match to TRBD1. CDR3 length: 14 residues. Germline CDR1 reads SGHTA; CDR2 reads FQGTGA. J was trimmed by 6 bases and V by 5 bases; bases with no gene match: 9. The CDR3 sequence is CASSVGDRGAEQYF. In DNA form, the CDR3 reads TGTGCCAGCAGCGTGGGAGACAGGGGTGCCGAGCAGTACTTC.

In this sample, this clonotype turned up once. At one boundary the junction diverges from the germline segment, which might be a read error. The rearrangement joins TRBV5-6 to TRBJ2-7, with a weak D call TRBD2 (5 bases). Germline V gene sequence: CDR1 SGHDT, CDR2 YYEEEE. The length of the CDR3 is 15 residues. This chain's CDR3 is CASSLGWGVGYEQYF. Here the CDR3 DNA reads TGTGCCAGCAGTTTGGGGTGGGGAGTTGGCTACGAGCAGTACTTC.

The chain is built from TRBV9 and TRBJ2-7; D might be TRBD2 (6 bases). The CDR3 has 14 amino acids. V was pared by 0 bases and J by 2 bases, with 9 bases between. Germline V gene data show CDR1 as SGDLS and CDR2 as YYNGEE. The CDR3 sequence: CASSVAGETYEQYF. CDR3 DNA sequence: TGTGCCAGCAGCGTAGCGGGAGAGACCTACGAGCAGTACTTC.

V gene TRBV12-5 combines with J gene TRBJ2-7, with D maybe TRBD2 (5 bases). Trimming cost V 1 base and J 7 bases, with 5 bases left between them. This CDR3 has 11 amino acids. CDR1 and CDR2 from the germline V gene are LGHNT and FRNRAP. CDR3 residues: CASGLEREQYF. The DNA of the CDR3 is TGTGCTAGTGGTTTGGAGCGGGAGCAGTACTTC.

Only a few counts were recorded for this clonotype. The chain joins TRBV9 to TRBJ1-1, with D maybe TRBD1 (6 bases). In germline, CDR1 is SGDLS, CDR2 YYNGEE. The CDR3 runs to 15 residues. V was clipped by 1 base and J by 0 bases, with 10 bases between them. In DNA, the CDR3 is TGTGCCAGCAGCGTACTCGACAGGATGAACACTGAAGCTTTCTTT. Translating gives CASSVLDRMNTEAFF.

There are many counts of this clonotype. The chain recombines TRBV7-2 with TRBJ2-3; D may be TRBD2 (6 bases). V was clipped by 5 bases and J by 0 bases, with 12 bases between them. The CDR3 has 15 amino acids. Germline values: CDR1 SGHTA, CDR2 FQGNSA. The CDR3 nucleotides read TGTGCCAGCAGCCCGGACTACTTAAGCACAGATACGCAGTATTTT. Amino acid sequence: CASSPDYLSTDTQYF.

CDR3 region: CASSNEGGRNTEAFF. CDR3 sequence (DNA): TGTGCCAGCAGTAACGAGGGGGGACGGAACACTGAAGCTTTCTTT. The V call is TRBV7-2, the J call TRBJ1-1; D is perhaps TRBD1 (6 bases). The V end lost 6 bases, the J end lost 1 base, and 15 bases lay between the germline ends. CDR1 is SGHTA and CDR2 is FQGNSA in the germline V gene. The CDR3 totals 15 residues.

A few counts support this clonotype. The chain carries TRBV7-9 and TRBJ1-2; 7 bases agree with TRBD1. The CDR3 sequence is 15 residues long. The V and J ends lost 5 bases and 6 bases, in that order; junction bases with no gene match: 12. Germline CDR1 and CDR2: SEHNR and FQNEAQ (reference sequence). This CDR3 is CASSHSQGVKDGYTF. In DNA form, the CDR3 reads TGTGCCAGCAGCCACAGCCAGGGGGTTAAGGATGGCTACACCTTC.

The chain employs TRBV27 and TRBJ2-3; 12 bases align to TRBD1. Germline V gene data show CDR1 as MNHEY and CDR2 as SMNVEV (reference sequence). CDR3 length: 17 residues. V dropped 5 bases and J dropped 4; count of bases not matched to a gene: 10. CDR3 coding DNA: TGTGCCAGCAGTCGCCAACCGGGGACAGGGGGCGCAGATACGCAGTATTTT. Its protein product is CASSRQPGTGGADTQYF.

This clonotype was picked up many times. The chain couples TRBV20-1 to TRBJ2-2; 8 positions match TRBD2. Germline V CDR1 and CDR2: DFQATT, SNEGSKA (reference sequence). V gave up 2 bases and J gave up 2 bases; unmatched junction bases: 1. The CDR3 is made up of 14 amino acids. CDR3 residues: CSARSGGNTGELFF. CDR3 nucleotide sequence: TGCAGTGCTAGAAGCGGGGGAAACACCGGGGAGCTGTTTTTT.

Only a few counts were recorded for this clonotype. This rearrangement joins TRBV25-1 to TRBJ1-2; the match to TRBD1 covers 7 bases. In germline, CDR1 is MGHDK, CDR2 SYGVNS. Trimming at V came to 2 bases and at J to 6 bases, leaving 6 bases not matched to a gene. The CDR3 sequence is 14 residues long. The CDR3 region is CASSEAGGGDGYTF. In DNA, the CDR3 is TGTGCCAGCAGTGAAGCAGGGGGTGGGGATGGCTACACCTTC.

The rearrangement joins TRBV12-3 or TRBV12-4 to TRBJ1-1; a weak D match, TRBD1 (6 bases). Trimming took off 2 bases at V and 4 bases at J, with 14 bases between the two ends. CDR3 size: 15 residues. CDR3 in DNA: TGTGCCAGCAGTTTAAGCAGGAAAGGGGGCACTGAAGCTTTCTTT. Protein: CASSLSRKGGTEAFF.

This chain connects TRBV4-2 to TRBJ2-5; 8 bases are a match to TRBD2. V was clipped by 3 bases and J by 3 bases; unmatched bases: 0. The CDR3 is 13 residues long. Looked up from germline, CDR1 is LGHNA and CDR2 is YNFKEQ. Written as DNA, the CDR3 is TGTGCCAGCAGCCAGACTAGCGAAGAGACCCAGTACTTC. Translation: CASSQTSEETQYF.

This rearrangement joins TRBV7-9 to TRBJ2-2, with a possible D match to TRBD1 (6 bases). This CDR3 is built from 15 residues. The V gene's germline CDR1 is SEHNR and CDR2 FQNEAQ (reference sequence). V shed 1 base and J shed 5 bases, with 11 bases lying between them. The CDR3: CASSLGQELTGELFF. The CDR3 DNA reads TGTGCCAGCAGCTTAGGACAGGAACTAACCGGGGAGCTGTTTTTT.

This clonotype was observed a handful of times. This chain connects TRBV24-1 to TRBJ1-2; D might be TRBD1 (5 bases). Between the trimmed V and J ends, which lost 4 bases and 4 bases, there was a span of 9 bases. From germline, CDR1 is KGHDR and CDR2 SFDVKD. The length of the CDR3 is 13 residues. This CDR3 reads CATSDSGSYGYTF. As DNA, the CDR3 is TGTGCCACCAGTGACTCAGGGAGCTATGGCTACACCTTC.

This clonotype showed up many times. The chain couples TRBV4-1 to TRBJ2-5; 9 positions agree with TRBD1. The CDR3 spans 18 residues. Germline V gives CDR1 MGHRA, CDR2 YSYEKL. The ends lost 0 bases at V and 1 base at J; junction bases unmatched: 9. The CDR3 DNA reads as TGCGCCAGCAGCCAAGACCGTTTCGGACAGGGGACCCAAGAGACCCAGTACTTC. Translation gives CASSQDRFGQGTQETQYF.